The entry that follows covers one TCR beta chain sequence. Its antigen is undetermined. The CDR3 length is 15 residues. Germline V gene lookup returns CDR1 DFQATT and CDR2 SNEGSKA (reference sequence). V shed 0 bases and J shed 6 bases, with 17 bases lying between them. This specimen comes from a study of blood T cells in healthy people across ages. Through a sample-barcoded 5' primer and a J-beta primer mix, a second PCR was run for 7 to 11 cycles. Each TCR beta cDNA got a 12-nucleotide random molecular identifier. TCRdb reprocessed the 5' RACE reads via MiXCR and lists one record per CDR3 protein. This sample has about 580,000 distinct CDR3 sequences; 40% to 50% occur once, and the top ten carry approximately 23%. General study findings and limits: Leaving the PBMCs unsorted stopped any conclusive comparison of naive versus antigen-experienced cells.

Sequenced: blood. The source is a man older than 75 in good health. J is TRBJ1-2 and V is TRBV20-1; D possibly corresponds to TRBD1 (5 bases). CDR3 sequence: CSARDTRRDPNGYTF. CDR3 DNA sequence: TGCAGTGCTAGAGATACCCGGCGGGACCCCAATGGCTACACCTTC.